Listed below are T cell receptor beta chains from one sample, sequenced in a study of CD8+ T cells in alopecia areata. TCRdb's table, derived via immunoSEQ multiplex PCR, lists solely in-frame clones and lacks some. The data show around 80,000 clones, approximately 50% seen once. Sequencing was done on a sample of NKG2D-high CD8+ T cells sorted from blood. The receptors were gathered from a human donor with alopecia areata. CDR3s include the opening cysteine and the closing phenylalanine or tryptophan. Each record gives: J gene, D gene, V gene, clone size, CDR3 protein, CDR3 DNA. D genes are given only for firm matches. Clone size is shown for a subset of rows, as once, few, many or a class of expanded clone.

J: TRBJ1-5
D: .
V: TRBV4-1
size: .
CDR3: CASSQVPGGNQPQHF
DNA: TGCGCCAGCAGCCAAGTACCCGGGGGCAATCAGCCCCAGCATTTT

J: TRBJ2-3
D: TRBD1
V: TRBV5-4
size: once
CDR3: CASSVLGQGVTPDTQYF
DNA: TGTGCCAGCAGCGTCTTGGGACAGGGGGTTACTCCAGATACGCAGTATTTT

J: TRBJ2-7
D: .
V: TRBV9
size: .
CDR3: CASSVDGPSEQYF
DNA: TGTGCCAGCAGCGTAGACGGCCCGAGCGAGCAGTACTTC

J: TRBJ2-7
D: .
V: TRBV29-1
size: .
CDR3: CSVERRAGRDYEQYF
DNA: TGCAGCGTTGAAAGGAGGGCAGGTCGAGACTACGAGCAGTACTTC

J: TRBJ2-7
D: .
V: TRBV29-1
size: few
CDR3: CSVEVLGFYEQYF
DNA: TGCAGCGTTGAAGTTCTGGGATTCTACGAGCAGTACTTC

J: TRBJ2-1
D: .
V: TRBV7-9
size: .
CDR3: CASSLERGTNEQFF
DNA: TGTGCCAGCAGCTTGGAACGGGGGACCAATGAGCAGTTCTTC

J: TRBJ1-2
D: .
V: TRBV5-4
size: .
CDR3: CASSYGTNGYTF
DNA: TGTGCCAGCAGTTATGGGACAAACGGCTACACCTTC

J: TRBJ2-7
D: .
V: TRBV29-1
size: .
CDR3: CSVEGPGATYEQYF
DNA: TGCAGCGTTGAGGGTCCGGGAGCTACCTACGAGCAGTACTTC

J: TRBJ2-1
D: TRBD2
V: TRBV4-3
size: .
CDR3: CASSQLAGVSEQFF
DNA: TGCGCCAGCAGCCAGTTAGCGGGAGTCAGTGAGCAGTTCTTC

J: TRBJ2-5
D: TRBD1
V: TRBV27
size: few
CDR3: CASSRRGETQYF
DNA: TGTGCCAGCAGTCGCAGGGGGGAGACCCAGTACTTC

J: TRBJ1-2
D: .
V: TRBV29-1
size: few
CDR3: CSVVPASHYGYTF
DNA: TGCAGCGTTGTGCCAGCTTCTCATTATGGCTACACCTTC

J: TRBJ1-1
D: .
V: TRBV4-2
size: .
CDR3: CASSQTFGVGENTEAFF
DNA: TGTGCCAGCAGCCAGACTTTCGGAGTCGGAGAGAACACTGAAGCTTTCTTT

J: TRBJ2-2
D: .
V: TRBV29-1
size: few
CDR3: CSVEGRHGELFF
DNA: TGCAGCGTTGAGGGGCGGCACGGGGAGCTGTTTTTT

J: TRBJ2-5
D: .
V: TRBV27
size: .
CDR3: CASSSTPATGLQETQYF
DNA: TGTGCCAGCAGTTCAACACCCGCAACAGGGTTGCAAGAGACCCAGTACTTC

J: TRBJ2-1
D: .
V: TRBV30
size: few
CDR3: CAWSVYGYNEQFF
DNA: TGTGCCTGGAGTGTATACGGTTACAATGAGCAGTTCTTC

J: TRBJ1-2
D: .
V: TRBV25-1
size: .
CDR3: CASSDPLDKAEGYTF
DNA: TGTGCCAGCAGTGATCCTCTCGACAAAGCTGAAGGCTACACCTTC

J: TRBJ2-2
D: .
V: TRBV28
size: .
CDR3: CASRGSGRNTGELFF
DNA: TGTGCCAGCAGAGGATCGGGCAGAAACACCGGGGAGCTGTTTTTT

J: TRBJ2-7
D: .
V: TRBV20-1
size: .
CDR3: CSAPDAYEQYF
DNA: TGCAGTGCCCCGGACGCTTACGAGCAGTACTTC

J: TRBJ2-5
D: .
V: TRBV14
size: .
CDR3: CASSTQTREETQYF
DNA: TGTGCCAGCAGCACACAGACCAGGGAAGAGACCCAGTACTTC

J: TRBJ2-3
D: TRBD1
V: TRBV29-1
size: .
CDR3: CSVGQGGSTDTQYF
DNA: TGCAGCGTCGGACAGGGGGGTAGTACAGATACGCAGTATTTT

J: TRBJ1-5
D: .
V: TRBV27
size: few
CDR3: CASSPFGSGNQPQHF
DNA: TGTGCCAGCAGCCCCTTCGGGAGCGGCAATCAGCCCCAGCATTTT

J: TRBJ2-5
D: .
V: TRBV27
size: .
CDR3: CASSLNRVETQYF
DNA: TGTGCCAGCAGTTTAAACAGGGTGGAGACCCAGTACTTC

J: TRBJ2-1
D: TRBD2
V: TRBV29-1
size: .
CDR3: CSVEGGLAGGGGEQFF
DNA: TGCAGCGTTGAAGGGGGACTAGCGGGAGGAGGCGGTGAGCAGTTCTTC

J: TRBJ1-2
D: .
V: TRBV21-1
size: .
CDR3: CASSKKAAQF
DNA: TGTGCCAGCAGCAAAAAGGCGGCACAGTTC

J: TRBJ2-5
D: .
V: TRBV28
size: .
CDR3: CASTNGETQYF
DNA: TGTGCCAGCACCAATGGGGAGACCCAGTACTTC

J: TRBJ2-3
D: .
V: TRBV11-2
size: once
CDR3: CASSLEPDTQYF
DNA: TGTGCCAGCAGCTTAGAACCAGATACGCAGTATTTT

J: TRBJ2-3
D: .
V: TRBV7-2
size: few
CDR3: CASSQWTEMDTQYF
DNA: TGTGCCAGCAGTCAATGGACCGAGATGGATACGCAGTATTTT

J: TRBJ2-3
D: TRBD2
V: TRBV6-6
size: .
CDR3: CASSYRQREADTQYF
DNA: TGTGCCAGCAGTTATCGGCAGCGGGAGGCAGATACGCAGTATTTT

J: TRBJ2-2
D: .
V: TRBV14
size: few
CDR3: CASSQGLTGELFF
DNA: TGTGCCAGCAGCCAAGGTTTAACCGGGGAGCTGTTTTTT

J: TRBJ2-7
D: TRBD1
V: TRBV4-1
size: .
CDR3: CASSQDGTGNYEQYF
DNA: TGCGCCAGCAGCCAAGACGGGACAGGGAACTACGAGCAGTACTTC

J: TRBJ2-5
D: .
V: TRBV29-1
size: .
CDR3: CSVEDLTGRPRTHGRAQYF
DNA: TGCAGCGTTGAAGATCTTACCGGACGCCCGCGGACCCATGGAAGGGCCCAGTACTTC

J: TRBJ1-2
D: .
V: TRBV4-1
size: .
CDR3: CASSQPQGGYGYTF
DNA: TGCGCCAGCAGCCAACCCCAGGGCGGATATGGCTACACCTTC

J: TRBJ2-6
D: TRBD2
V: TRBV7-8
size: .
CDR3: CAIEGRGHLSGANVLTF
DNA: TGTGCCATAGAGGGGAGGGGCCACCTCTCTGGGGCCAACGTCCTGACTTTC

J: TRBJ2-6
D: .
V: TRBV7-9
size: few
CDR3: CASSLVSGANVLTF
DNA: TGTGCCAGCAGCTTAGTTTCTGGGGCCAACGTCCTGACTTTC